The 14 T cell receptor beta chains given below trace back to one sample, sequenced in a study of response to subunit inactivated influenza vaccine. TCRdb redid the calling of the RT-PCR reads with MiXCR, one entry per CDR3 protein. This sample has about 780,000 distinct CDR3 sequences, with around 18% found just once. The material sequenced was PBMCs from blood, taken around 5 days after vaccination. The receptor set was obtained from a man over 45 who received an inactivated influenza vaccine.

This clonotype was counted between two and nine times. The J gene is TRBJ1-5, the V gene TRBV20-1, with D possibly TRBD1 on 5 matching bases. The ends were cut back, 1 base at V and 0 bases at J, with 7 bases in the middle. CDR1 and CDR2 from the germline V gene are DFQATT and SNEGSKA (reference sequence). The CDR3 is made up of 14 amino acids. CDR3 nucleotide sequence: TGCAGTGCTAGAGGGGACGGTAGCAATCAGCCCCAGCATTTT. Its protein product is CSARGDGSNQPQHF.

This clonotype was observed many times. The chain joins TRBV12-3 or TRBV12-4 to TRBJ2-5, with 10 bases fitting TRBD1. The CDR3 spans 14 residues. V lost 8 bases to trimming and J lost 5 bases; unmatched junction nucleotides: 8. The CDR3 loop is CASGRQGAWETQYF. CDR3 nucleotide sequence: TGTGCCAGCGGTAGACAGGGGGCCTGGGAGACCCAGTACTTC.

The CDR3 protein is CASSLGDLNTEAFF. CDR3 in DNA: TGCGCCAGCAGCTTAGGGGATTTGAACACTGAAGCTTTCTTT. V gene TRBV5-1 combines with J gene TRBJ1-1; D might be TRBD1 (5 bases). The V end was cut by 2 bases, the J end by 0 bases, with 8 bases between. CDR1 is SGHRS, CDR2 YFSETQ, per germline. The CDR3 runs 14 residues.

Here the CDR3 reads CASSEAPTRTDTQYF. For the CDR3, the DNA is TGTGCCAGCAGTGAAGCTCCGACCCGCACAGATACGCAGTATTTT. This chain links TRBV2 with TRBJ2-3; D not resolved. The CDR3 loop spans 15 amino acids. The germline V gene encodes CDR1 SNHLY and CDR2 FYNNEI. The V and J ends lost 0 bases and 1 base respectively, with 8 bases between them.

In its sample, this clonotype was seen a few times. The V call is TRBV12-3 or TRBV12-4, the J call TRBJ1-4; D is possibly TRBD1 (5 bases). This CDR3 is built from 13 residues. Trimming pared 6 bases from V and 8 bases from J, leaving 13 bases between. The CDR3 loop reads CASSQQGGEKLFF. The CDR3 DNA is TGTGCCAGCAGCCAGCAGGGTGGGGAAAAACTGTTTTTT.

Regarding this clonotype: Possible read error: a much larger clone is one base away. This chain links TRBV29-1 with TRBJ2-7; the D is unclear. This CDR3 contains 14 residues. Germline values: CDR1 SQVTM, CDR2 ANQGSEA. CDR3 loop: CSVGLSTSSYEQHF. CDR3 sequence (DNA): TGCAGCGTCGGCCTCTCAACCAGCTCCTACGAGCAGCACTTC.

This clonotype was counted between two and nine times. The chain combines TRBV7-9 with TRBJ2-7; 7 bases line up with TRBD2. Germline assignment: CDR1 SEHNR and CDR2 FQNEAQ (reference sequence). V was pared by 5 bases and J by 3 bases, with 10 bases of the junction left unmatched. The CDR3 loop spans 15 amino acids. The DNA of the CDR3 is TGTGCCAGCAGCATACCAGCGGGGCGCAACTACGAGCAGTACTTC. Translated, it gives CASSIPAGRNYEQYF.

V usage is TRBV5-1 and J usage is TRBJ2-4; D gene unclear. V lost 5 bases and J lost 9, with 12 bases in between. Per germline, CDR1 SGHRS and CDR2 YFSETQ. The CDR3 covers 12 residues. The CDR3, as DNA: TGCGCCAGCAGTCTAGAAGTGGGCATTCAGTACTTC. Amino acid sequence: CASSLEVGIQYF. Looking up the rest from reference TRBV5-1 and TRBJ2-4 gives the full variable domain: KAGVTQTPRYLIKTRGQQVTLSCSPISGHRSVSWYQQTPGQGLQFLFEYFSETQRNKGNFPGRFSGRQFSNSRSEMNVSTLELGDSALYLCASSLEVGIQYFGAGTRLSVL.

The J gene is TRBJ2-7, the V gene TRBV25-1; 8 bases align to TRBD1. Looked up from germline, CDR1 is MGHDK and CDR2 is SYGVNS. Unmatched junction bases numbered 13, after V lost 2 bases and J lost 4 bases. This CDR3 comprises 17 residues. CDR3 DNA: TGTGCCAGCAGTGAAAGAGAAAGGACAGGGAACTTGTACGAGCAGTACTTC. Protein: CASSERERTGNLYEQYF.

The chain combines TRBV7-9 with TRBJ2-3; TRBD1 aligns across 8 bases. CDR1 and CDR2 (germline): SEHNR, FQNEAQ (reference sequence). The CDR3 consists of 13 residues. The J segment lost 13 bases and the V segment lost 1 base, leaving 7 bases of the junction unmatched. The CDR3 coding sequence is TGTGCCAGCAGCTTAGGTTTGGGACAGGAGAAGTATTTT. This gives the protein CASSLGLGQEKYF.

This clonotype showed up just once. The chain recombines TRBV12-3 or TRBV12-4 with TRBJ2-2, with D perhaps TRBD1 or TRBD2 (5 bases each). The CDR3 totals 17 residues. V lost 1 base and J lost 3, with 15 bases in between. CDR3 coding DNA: TGTGCCAGCAGTTTAGGTGGTTGGGACGGAGACACCGGGGAGCTGTTTTTT. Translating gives CASSLGGWDGDTGELFF.

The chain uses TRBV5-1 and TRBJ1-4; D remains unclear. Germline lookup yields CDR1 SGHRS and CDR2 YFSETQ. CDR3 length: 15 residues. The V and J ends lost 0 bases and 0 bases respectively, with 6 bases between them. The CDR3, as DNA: TGCGCCAGCAGCTTGGAAGGGACAACTAATGAAAAACTGTTTTTT. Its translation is CASSLEGTTNEKLFF. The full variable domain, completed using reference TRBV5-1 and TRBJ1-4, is KAGVTQTPRYLIKTRGQQVTLSCSPISGHRSVSWYQQTPGQGLQFLFEYFSETQRNKGNFPGRFSGRQFSNSRSEMNVSTLELGDSALYLCASSLEGTTNEKLFFGSGTQLSVL.

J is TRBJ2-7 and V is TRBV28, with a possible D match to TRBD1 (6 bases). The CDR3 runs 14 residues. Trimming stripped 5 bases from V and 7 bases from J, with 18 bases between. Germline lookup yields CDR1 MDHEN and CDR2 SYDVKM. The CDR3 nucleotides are TGTGCCAGCAGTCCGCGTGGGACATACGGGGAGCAGTACTTC. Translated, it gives CASSPRGTYGEQYF.

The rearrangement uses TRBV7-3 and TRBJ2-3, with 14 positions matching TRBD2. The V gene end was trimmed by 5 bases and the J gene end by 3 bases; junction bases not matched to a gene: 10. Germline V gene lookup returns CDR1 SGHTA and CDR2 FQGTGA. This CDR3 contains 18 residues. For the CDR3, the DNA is TGTGCCAGCAGCCCCATCGGACTAGCGGGAGGCGGGACAGATACGCAGTATTTT. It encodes CASSPIGLAGGGTDTQYF.